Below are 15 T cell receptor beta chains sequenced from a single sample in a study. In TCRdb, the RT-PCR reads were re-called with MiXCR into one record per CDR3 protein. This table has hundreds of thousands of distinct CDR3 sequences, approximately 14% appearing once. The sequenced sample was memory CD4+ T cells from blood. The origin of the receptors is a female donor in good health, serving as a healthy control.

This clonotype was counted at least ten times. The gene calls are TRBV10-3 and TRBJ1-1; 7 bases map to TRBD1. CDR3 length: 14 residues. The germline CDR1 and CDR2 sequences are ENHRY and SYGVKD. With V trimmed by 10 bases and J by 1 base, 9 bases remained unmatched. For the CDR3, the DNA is TGTGCCACCAATCCGGGACAGCAGAACACTGAAGCTTTCTTT. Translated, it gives CATNPGQQNTEAFF.

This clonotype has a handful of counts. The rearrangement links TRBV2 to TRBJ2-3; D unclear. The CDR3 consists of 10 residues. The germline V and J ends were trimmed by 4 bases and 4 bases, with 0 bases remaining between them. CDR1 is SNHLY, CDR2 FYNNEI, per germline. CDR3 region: CASSADTQYF. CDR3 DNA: TGTGCCAGCAGTGCAGATACGCAGTATTTT.

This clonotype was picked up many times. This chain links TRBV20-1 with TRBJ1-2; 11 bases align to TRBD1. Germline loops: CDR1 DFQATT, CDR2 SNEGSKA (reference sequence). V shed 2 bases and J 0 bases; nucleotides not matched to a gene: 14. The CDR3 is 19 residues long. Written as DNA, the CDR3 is TGCAGTGCTAGACTAAATCCCAGGACAGGGGGCTATACTAACTATGGCTACACCTTC. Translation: CSARLNPRTGGYTNYGYTF.

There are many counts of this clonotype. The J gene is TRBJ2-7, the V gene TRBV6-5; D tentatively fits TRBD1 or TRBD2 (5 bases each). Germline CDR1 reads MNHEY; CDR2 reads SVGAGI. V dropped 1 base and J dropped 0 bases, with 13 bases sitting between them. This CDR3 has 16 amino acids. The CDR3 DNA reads TGTGCCAGCAGTTACTACCAGGGAGTGAGCTCCTACGAGCAGTACTTC. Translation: CASSYYQGVSSYEQYF.

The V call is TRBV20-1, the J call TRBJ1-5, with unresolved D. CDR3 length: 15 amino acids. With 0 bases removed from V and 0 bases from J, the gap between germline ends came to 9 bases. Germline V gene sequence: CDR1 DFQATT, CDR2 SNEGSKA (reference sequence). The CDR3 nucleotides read TGCAGTGCTAGAGATGGGATTTATAGCAATCAGCCCCAGCATTTT. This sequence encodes CSARDGIYSNQPQHF.

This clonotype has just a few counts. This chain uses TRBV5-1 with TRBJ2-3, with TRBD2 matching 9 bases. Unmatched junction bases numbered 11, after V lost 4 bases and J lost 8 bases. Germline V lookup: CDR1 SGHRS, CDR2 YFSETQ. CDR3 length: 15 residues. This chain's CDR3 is CASSPAGLAYGTQYF. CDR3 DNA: TGCGCCAGCAGCCCCGCGGGACTAGCTTATGGTACGCAGTATTTT.

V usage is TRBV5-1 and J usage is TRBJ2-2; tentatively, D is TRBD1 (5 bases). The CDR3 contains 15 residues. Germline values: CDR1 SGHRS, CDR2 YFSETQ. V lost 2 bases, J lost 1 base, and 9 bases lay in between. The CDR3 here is CASSFQQVNTGELFF. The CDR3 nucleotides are TGCGCCAGCAGCTTTCAACAGGTGAACACCGGGGAGCTGTTTTTT.

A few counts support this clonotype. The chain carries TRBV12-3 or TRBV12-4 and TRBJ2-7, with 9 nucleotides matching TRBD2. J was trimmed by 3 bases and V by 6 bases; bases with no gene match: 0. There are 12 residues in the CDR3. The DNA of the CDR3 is TGTGCCAGCAGGCGGGAGGGCTACGAGCAGTACTTC. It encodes CASRREGYEQYF.

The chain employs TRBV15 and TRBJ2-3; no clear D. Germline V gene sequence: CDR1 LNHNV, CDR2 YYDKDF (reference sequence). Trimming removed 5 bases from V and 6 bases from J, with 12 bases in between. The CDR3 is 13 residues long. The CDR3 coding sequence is TGTGCCACCAGCTTAACCTTGCAGGATACGCAGTATTTT. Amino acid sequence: CATSLTLQDTQYF.

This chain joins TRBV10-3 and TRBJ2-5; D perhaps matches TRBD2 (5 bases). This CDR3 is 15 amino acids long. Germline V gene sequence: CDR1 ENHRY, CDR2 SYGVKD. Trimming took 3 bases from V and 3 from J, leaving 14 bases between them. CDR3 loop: CAISEPGKREETQYF. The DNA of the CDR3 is TGTGCCATCAGTGAACCCGGGAAGAGAGAAGAGACCCAGTACTTC.

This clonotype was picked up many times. The CDR3 sequence: CASSWGAGEYEQYF. In nucleotides, the CDR3 is TGTGCCAGCTCATGGGGGGCAGGGGAATACGAGCAGTACTTC. The gene calls are TRBV18 and TRBJ2-7, with D perhaps TRBD1 or TRBD2 (6 bases each). V was shortened by 5 bases and J by 4 bases, with 15 bases between the two germline ends. Germline CDR1 reads KGHSH; CDR2 reads LQKENI. The CDR3 covers 14 residues.

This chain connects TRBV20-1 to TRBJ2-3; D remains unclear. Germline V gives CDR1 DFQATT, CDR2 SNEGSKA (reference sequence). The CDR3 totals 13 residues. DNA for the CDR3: TGCAGGCCAACACGCTTCGGCACAGATACGCAGTATTTT. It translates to CRPTRFGTDTQYF.

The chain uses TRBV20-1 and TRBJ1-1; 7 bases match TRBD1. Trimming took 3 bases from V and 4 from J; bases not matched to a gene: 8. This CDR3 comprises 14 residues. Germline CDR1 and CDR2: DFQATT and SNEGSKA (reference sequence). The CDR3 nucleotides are TGCAGTGCTAGTGAGGGGGCTTTAGGCACTGAAGCTTTCTTT. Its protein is CSASEGALGTEAFF.

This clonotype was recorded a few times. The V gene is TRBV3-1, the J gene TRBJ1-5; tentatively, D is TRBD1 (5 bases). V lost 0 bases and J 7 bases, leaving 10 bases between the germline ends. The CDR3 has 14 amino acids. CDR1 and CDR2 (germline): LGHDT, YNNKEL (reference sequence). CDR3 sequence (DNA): TGTGCCAGCAGCCAAGAAGGGAGGGGACAGCCCCAGCATTTT. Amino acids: CASSQEGRGQPQHF. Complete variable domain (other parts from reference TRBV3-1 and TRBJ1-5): DTAVSQTPKYLVTQMGNDKSIKCEQNLGHDTMYWYKQDSKKFLKIMFSYNNKELIINETVPNRFSPKSPDKAHLNLHINSLELGDSAVYFCASSQEGRGQPQHFGDGTRLSIL.

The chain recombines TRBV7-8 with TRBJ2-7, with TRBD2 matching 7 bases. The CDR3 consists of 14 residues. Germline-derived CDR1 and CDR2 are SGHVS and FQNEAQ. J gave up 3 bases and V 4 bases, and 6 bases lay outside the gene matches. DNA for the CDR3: TGTGCCAGCAGCTCAACTAGCGCCTTCTACGAGCAGTACTTC. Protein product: CASSSTSAFYEQYF.